This T cell receptor (beta chain) derives from a study of OX40 agonist ivuxolimab in advanced cancers. Background on the study: A partial response was reached by three patients: one with hepatocellular carcinoma and two with cutaneous melanoma.

The protocol was immunoSEQ multiplex PCR, while the TCRdb copy is restricted to in-frame clones and leaves out a portion. The table has tens of thousands of clones, just under 90% seen once. CDR3 length: 13 amino acids. CDR1 SNHLY and CDR2 FYNNEI come from the germline V gene. Details on this clone: Its antigen remains unidentified.

Study-wide results and caveats: Clonal expansion from baseline to week 6 occurred in both CD4+ and CD8+ T cells.

This sequence originates from an adult with an advanced solid tumor such as melanoma, head and neck, liver or kidney cancer. This chain connects TRBV2 to TRBJ2-5, with D hard to call. The DNA end is a closer match to TRBJ2-7, so the J assignment may be wrong. The sequencing used CD4+ or CD8+ T cells sorted from blood, collected in a trial of the OX40 agonist ivuxolimab. The CDR3 sequence: CASSAGRVYEQYF. CDR3 in DNA: TGTGCCAGCAGCGCAGGACGGGTCTACGAGCAGTACTTC.